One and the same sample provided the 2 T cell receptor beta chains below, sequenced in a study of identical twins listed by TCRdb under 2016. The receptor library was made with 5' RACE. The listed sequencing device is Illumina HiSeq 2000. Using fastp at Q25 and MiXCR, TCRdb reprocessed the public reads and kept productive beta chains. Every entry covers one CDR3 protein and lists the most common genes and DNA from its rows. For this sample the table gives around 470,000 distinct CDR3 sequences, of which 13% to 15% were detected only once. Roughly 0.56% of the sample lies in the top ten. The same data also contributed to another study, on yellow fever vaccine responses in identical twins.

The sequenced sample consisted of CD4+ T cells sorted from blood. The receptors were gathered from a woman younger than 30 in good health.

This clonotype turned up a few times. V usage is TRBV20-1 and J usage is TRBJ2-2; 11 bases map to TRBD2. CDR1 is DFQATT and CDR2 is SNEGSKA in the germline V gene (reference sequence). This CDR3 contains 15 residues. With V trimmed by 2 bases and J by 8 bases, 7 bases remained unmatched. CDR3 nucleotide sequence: TGCAGTGCTAGACTCTTAGCGGGGGGGCCTGGGGAGCTGTTTTTT. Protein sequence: CSARLLAGGPGELFF.

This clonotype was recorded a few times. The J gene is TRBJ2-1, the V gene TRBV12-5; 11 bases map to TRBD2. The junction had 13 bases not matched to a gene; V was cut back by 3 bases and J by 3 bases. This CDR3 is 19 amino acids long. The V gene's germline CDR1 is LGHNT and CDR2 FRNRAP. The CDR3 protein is CASGLTGKLAGGHYNEQFF. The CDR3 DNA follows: TGTGCTAGTGGTTTAACGGGGAAGCTAGCGGGAGGACACTACAATGAGCAGTTCTTC.